Below are 17 T cell receptor beta chains sequenced from a single sample in a study of blood T cell repertoires in COVID-19. Repertoires were generated with immunoSEQ multiplex PCR, while TCRdb's copy carries only in-frame clones and drops some. The table records 45,000 or so clones, roughly 89% of them present only once. Specimen: peripheral blood. The receptors originated from a man older than 75 with acute or convalescent COVID-19.

The chain links TRBV3-1 (or the pseudogene TRBV3-2) to TRBJ2-5, with TRBD2 matching 7 bases. Germline lookup yields CDR1 LGHDT and CDR2 YNNKEL (reference sequence). The CDR3 has 16 residues. After removal of 1 base from V and 7 bases from J, the junction contained 12 bases not matched to a gene. The CDR3 region is CASSQATSASLGTQYF. The DNA for the CDR3 is TGTGCCAGCAGCCAAGCTACTAGCGCGTCGCTGGGGACCCAGTACTTC.

V is TRBV29-1 and J is TRBJ1-2, with D tentatively TRBD1 (6 bases). Germline values: CDR1 SQVTM, CDR2 ANQGSEA. Trimming stripped 8 bases from V and 6 bases from J, with 22 bases between. The CDR3 is 14 amino acids. The CDR3: CSHISPAGGHGYTF. In DNA form, the CDR3 reads TGCAGCCACATATCACCGGCGGGGGGCCATGGCTACACCTTC.

This chain connects TRBV7-9 to TRBJ2-7, with D hard to call. Germline assignment: CDR1 SEHNR and CDR2 FQNEAQ (reference sequence). The V end lost 7 bases, the J end lost 13 bases, and 20 bases lay between the germline ends. The CDR3 consists of 12 residues. In nucleotides, the CDR3 is TGTGCCAGCACCCCCCCGGCCGGGTTCCTATACTTC. It specifies CASTPPAGFLYF.

V and J are TRBV10-3 and TRBJ1-6; weak D call: TRBD1 (5 bases). Germline lookup yields CDR1 ENHRY and CDR2 SYGVKD. CDR3 size: 16 residues. V lost 0 bases and J lost 7, with 13 bases in between. CDR3 region: CAISESLGGRNSPLHF. CDR3 nucleotide sequence: TGTGCCATCAGTGAGTCCCTCGGGGGAAGGAATTCACCCCTCCACTTT.

This chain uses TRBV9 with TRBJ1-1; perhaps TRBD1 as D (6 bases). The length of the CDR3 is 15 residues. Per germline, CDR1 SGDLS and CDR2 YYNGEE. V shed 0 bases and J shed 6 bases, with 15 bases lying between them. The CDR3 nucleotides read TGTGCCAGCAGCGTAGAAGGGGGTAGGTACGCTGAAGCTTTCTTT. Its protein is CASSVEGGRYAEAFF.

DNA for the CDR3: TGTGCCAGCAGCTCTTACAGGGTAGGCAATCAGCCCCAGCATTTT. Translation gives CASSSYRVGNQPQHF. The chain uses TRBV7-8 and TRBJ1-5; a weak D match, TRBD1 (6 bases). Germline lookup yields CDR1 SGHVS and CDR2 FQNEAQ. The CDR3 runs 15 residues. The ends were cut back, 4 bases at V and 2 bases at J, with 12 bases in the middle.

This clone has a handful of counts. The rearrangement links TRBV7-9 to TRBJ2-1, with 9 bases matching TRBD1. J was trimmed by 5 bases and V by 0 bases; bases with no gene match: 5. CDR1 SEHNR and CDR2 FQNEAQ come from the germline V gene (reference sequence). This CDR3 is 16 amino acids long. CDR3 sequence reads: CASSLAQGAYDNEQFF. The CDR3 nucleotides read TGTGCCAGCAGCTTAGCACAGGGGGCGTACGACAATGAGCAGTTCTTC.

The rearrangement links TRBV18 to TRBJ2-5; 9 nucleotides line up with TRBD1. V shed 4 bases and J 1 base; nucleotides not matched to a gene: 10. The germline V gene encodes CDR1 KGHSH and CDR2 LQKENI. The CDR3 has 17 amino acids. CDR3 DNA: TGTGCCAGCTCACTCTCGACAGGGGGATCGGGCCAAGAGACCCAGTACTTC. This codes for CASSLSTGGSGQETQYF.

This clone was seen a single time. The chain has TRBV4-2 and TRBJ2-2; possible D gene TRBD1, 6 bases. CDR1 and CDR2 (germline): LGHNA, YNFKEQ. The CDR3 consists of 17 residues. Trimming cost V 0 bases and J 5 bases, with 16 bases left between them. The CDR3 region is CASSQEAAGVGTGELFF. In DNA, the CDR3 is TGTGCCAGCAGCCAAGAAGCGGCAGGGGTCGGGACCGGGGAGCTGTTTTTT.

The J gene is TRBJ1-2, the V gene TRBV10-3; 7 nucleotides line up with TRBD1. The CDR3 is 13 amino acids. Germline V lookup: CDR1 ENHRY, CDR2 SYGVKD. The V and J ends lost 8 bases and 4 bases, in that order; junction bases with no gene match: 7. CDR3 in DNA: TGTGCCATCTCGACAGGGTGGGCCTATGGCTACACCTTC. This codes for CAISTGWAYGYTF.

This chain uses TRBV5-5 with TRBJ2-3; a weak D match, TRBD2 (7 bases). This CDR3 region has 14 residues. Germline V CDR1 and CDR2: SGHKS, YYEKEE (reference sequence). Trimming removed 2 bases from V and 6 bases from J, with 13 bases in between. CDR3 protein: CASSFGGPRDTQYF. For the CDR3, the DNA is TGTGCCAGCAGCTTCGGGGGGCCGCGGGATACGCAGTATTTT. Looking up the rest from reference TRBV5-5 and TRBJ2-3 gives the full variable domain: DAGVTQSPTHLIKTRGQQVTLRCSPISGHKSVSWYQQVLGQGPQFIFQYYEKEERGRGNFPDRFSARQFPNYSSELNVNALLLGDSALYLCASSFGGPRDTQYFGPGTRLTVL.

The chain has TRBV24-1 and TRBJ2-3, with 11 bases fitting TRBD1. Germline V gives CDR1 KGHDR, CDR2 SFDVKD. This CDR3 contains 16 residues. V trimming: 0 bases; J trimming: 6 bases; junction bases outside the gene matches: 4. This CDR3 is CATSDLWTGGADTQYF. In DNA, the CDR3 is TGTGCCACCAGTGATTTGTGGACAGGGGGCGCGGATACGCAGTATTTT.

This clone has a single count. The rearrangement uses TRBV3-1 (or the pseudogene TRBV3-2) and TRBJ2-7, with D perhaps TRBD1 (5 bases). CDR1 and CDR2 (germline): LGHDT, YNNKEL (reference sequence). This CDR3 comprises 13 residues. V was cut by 4 bases and J by 0 bases, with 7 bases left in between. As DNA, the CDR3 is TGTGCCAGCAGCCGGGGCCCCTCCTACGAGCAGTACTTC. Its protein is CASSRGPSYEQYF.

The count of this clone is one. The chain employs TRBV19 and TRBJ1-2; a weak D match, TRBD1 (6 bases). The CDR3 sequence is 15 residues long. V lost 3 bases to trimming and J lost 0 bases, with 11 bases between them. CDR1 is LNHDA and CDR2 is SQIVND in the germline V gene (reference sequence). CDR3 region: CASSITGPTNYGYTF. The CDR3 region has the DNA TGTGCCAGTAGTATTACAGGGCCCACTAACTATGGCTACACCTTC.

This chain uses TRBV7-2 with TRBJ2-2, with D possibly matching TRBD2 (6 bases). Trimming pared 5 bases from V and 7 bases from J, leaving 17 bases between. Looked up from germline, CDR1 is SGHTA and CDR2 is FQGNSA. This CDR3 is built from 15 residues. The CDR3 here is CASSPTSLANGELFF. The CDR3 nucleotides are TGTGCCAGCAGCCCCACTAGCCTAGCTAACGGGGAGCTGTTTTTT.

The chain couples TRBV10-3 to TRBJ2-7; D perhaps matches TRBD2 (6 bases). In germline, CDR1 is ENHRY, CDR2 SYGVKD. The CDR3 is 11 residues long. The V end lost 8 bases, the J end lost 2 bases, and 7 bases lay between the germline ends. This CDR3 reads CAIGGTYEQYF. CDR3 DNA: TGTGCCATCGGGGGGACCTACGAGCAGTACTTC.

V and J are TRBV11-3 and TRBJ2-3; TRBD2 agrees at 8 bases. Losses at the gene ends were 3 bases for V and 4 bases for J; bases not matched to a gene: 3. Germline loops: CDR1 SGHNT, CDR2 YENEEA. This CDR3 region has 14 residues. CDR3: CASSFKAGADTQYF. CDR3 nucleotide sequence: TGTGCCAGCAGCTTCAAAGCGGGGGCAGATACGCAGTATTTT.